These 23 T cell receptor beta chains came from one sample sequenced in a study of CD8+ T cells in alopecia areata. Sequencing templates came from extracted RNA that was reverse transcribed into cDNA. The assay was immunoSEQ multiplex PCR, and TCRdb's table has in-frame clones only and misses some. This sample carries over 200,000 clones, 57% of them seen once, and the ten largest clones take over 0.4%. The specimen was CD4+ T cells sorted from blood, collected at week 0. These receptor sequences come from a human donor with alopecia areata.

This chain uses TRBV9 with TRBJ2-1, with TRBD2 identical over 12 bases. The CDR3 runs 19 residues. After removal of 2 bases from V and 7 bases from J, the junction contained 16 bases not matched to a gene. Per the germline V gene, CDR1 is SGDLS and CDR2 is YYNGEE. The CDR3 DNA is TGTGCCAGCAGCGTGGGAACCGGTTTGCTAGCGGGAGGGAGGAATGAGCAGTTCTTC. Translating gives CASSVGTGLLAGGRNEQFF.

The chain combines TRBV7-3 with TRBJ2-1; the D is unclear. The length of the CDR3 is 13 residues. Trimming pared 1 base from V and 4 bases from J, leaving 5 bases between. Germline CDR1 is SGHTA and CDR2 is FQGTGA. CDR3 loop: CASSLNGYNEQFF. Here the CDR3 DNA reads TGTGCCAGCAGCTTAAACGGGTACAATGAGCAGTTCTTC.

The count of this clone is one. The chain combines TRBV30 with TRBJ1-1; 9 positions match TRBD1. In germline, CDR1 is GTSNPN, CDR2 SVGIG (reference sequence). The length of the CDR3 is 13 residues. V was pared by 3 bases and J by 3 bases, with 2 bases of the junction left unmatched. The CDR3 region is CAWRTGGYTEAFF. CDR3 DNA: TGTGCCTGGAGGACAGGGGGTTACACTGAAGCTTTCTTT.

This clone appeared a few times. This chain uses TRBV29-1 with TRBJ1-1; D remains ambiguous. The germline V gene encodes CDR1 SQVTM and CDR2 ANQGSEA. The germline V and J ends were trimmed by 4 bases and 0 bases, with 9 bases remaining between them. CDR3 length: 13 amino acids. CDR3 residues: CSVVLQMNTEAFF. CDR3 coding DNA: TGCAGCGTTGTATTACAGATGAACACTGAAGCTTTCTTT.

This chain uses TRBV7-9 with TRBJ1-4; unclear D gene. V gave up 1 base and J gave up 8 bases, with 14 bases separating them. Germline CDR1 SEHNR, CDR2 FQNEAQ (reference sequence). There are 15 residues in the CDR3. The CDR3 loop is CASSLGATGGEKLFF. CDR3 in DNA: TGTGCCAGCAGCTTAGGGGCCACCGGAGGGGAAAAACTGTTTTTT.

This clone has more than one count but fewer than ten. The chain carries TRBV10-3 and TRBJ2-2; TRBD2 might be the D (6 bases). Germline assignment: CDR1 ENHRY and CDR2 SYGVKD. Trimming left V 4 bases short and J 0 bases short, with 9 bases between. This CDR3 spans 15 amino acids. The CDR3 here is CAISGGLANTGELFF. Written as DNA, the CDR3 is TGTGCCATCAGTGGGGGACTGGCGAACACCGGGGAGCTGTTTTTT.

The table lists this clone with a few counts. The CDR3 DNA reads TGTGCCGCTCGAAAGGGGTATTGGGATGAAGCTTTCTTT. It specifies CAARKGYWDEAFF. The chain joins TRBV19 to TRBJ1-1, with a tentative D call TRBD1 (5 bases). V was pared by 11 bases and J by 7 bases, with 20 bases between. Germline loops: CDR1 LNHDA, CDR2 SQIVND (reference sequence). This CDR3 comprises 13 residues.

A few counts support this clone. The chain links TRBV15 to TRBJ2-1; the D gene is possibly TRBD1 (6 bases). Between the trimmed V and J ends, which lost 0 bases and 8 bases, there was a span of 11 bases. The CDR3 is 14 residues long. The germline V gene has CDR1 LNHNV and CDR2 YYDKDF (reference sequence). Here the CDR3 DNA reads TGTGCCACCAGCAGAGATAGGCAGGGGCATGAGCAGTTCTTC. Translated: CATSRDRQGHEQFF.

The chain has TRBV6-5 and TRBJ2-7; perhaps TRBD1 as D (5 bases). V gave up 7 bases and J gave up 7 bases, with 11 bases separating them. This CDR3 spans 11 amino acids. Germline V gives CDR1 MNHEY, CDR2 SVGAGI. For the CDR3, the DNA is TGTGCCAGCAAAGGGGCTTTAGAGCAGTACTTC. It specifies CASKGALEQYF.

This clone was observed a few times. V gene TRBV6-1 combines with J gene TRBJ1-5; the D is unclear. CDR1 and CDR2 from the germline V gene are MNHNS and SASEGT. V was clipped by 6 bases and J by 5 bases, with 5 bases between them. The CDR3 has 11 amino acids. CDR3: CASRNDQPQHF. CDR3 bases: TGTGCCAGCAGGAATGATCAGCCCCAGCATTTT.

This clone was observed a handful of times. V gene TRBV28 combines with J gene TRBJ2-2; maybe TRBD2 (6 bases). The CDR3 has 15 amino acids. In germline, CDR1 is MDHEN, CDR2 SYDVKM. Trimming cost V 6 bases and J 4 bases, with 15 bases left between them. The CDR3 DNA is TGTGCCAGCAGCCGCCGGCGGGGCCCCACCGGGGAGCTGTTTTTT. It yields the protein CASSRRRGPTGELFF.

The V and J genes are TRBV11-2 and TRBJ1-1; 9 nucleotides agree with TRBD1. With 5 bases clipped from V and 3 bases from J, the junction kept 10 bases outside the gene matches. Looked up from germline, CDR1 is SGHAT and CDR2 is FQNNGV. The length of the CDR3 is 16 residues. The CDR3 DNA reads TGTGCCAGCAGCCGGGACAGGGCTCGCTCGGACACTGAAGCTTTCTTT. Amino acid sequence: CASSRDRARSDTEAFF. Supplemented by reference TRBV11-2 and TRBJ1-1, the full variable domain reads EAGVAQSPRYKIIEKRQSVAFWCNPISGHATLYWYQQILGQGPKLLIQFQNNGVVDDSQLPKDRFSAERLKGVDSTLKIQPAKLEDSAVYLCASSRDRARSDTEAFFGQGTRLTVV.

The chain is built from TRBV29-1 and TRBJ1-1; no clear D. This CDR3 is built from 14 residues. Deletions cut 4 bases from V and 1 base from J, with 13 bases between. Germline assignment: CDR1 SQVTM and CDR2 ANQGSEA. The CDR3 reads CSVVSWTGNTEAFF. CDR3 in DNA: TGCAGCGTTGTTTCATGGACGGGGAACACTGAAGCTTTCTTT.

This clone occurred a few times. This sequence joins TRBV2 and TRBJ2-7; D is possibly TRBD2 (6 bases). The V gene lost 3 bases and the J gene lost 4 bases, with 7 bases spanning the gap. The CDR3 spans 12 residues. Germline V gives CDR1 SNHLY, CDR2 FYNNEI. CDR3 sequence: CASSDGGYEQYF. The DNA of the CDR3 is TGTGCCAGCAGTGATGGAGGGTACGAGCAGTACTTC.

This clone was counted a single time. The rearrangement joins TRBV29-1 to TRBJ1-1, with D perhaps matching TRBD1 (6 bases). There are 12 residues in the CDR3. From germline, CDR1 is SQVTM and CDR2 ANQGSEA. Deletions cut 7 bases from V and 4 bases from J, with 13 bases between. The CDR3 DNA reads TGCAGCGCCTCTCGCAGGGGCACTGAAGCTTTCTTT. Its translation: CSASRRGTEAFF.

This clone was detected a few times. The CDR3 DNA follows: TGCAGCGTTCGGGGTATGAATTCGGATACGCAGTATTTT. It codes for CSVRGMNSDTQYF. V usage is TRBV29-1 and J usage is TRBJ2-3, with a tentative D call TRBD2 (5 bases). CDR1 and CDR2 (germline): SQVTM, ANQGSEA. V lost 5 bases and J lost 6, with 15 bases in between. The CDR3 is 13 amino acids.

This chain links TRBV5-1 with TRBJ2-5, with TRBD1 matching over 11 bases. V was pared by 1 base and J by 5 bases, with 7 bases of the junction left unmatched. The CDR3 is 16 residues long. Germline V gene lookup returns CDR1 SGHRS and CDR2 YFSETQ. The CDR3 DNA follows: TGCGCCAGCAGCTTGTTCAGGACAGGGGGCTTTGAGACCCAGTACTTC. Translation gives CASSLFRTGGFETQYF.

V and J are TRBV6-5 and TRBJ1-2; 9 bases fit TRBD1. The CDR3 is 15 amino acids. The junction had 9 bases not matched to a gene; V was cut back by 3 bases and J by 7 bases. Germline V lookup: CDR1 MNHEY, CDR2 SVGAGI. In nucleotides, the CDR3 is TGTGCCAGCAGTTATTTGGGACAGGGTTCGAGTGGCTACACCTTC. Protein sequence: CASSYLGQGSSGYTF.

This clone has only a few counts. The chain uses TRBV2 and TRBJ2-3, with 9 bases fitting TRBD1. In germline, CDR1 is SNHLY, CDR2 FYNNEI. This CDR3 spans 15 amino acids. J was trimmed by 3 bases and V by 6 bases; bases with no gene match: 7. The CDR3 sequence: CASRTQGASTDTQYF. For the CDR3, the DNA is TGTGCCAGCAGAACACAGGGGGCAAGTACAGATACGCAGTATTTT. Based on the CDR3 plus reference TRBV2 and TRBJ2-3, the full variable domain is EPEVTQTPSHQVTQMGQEVILRCVPISNHLYFYWYRQILGQKVEFLVSFYNNEISEKSEIFDDQFSVERPDGSNFTLKIRSTKLEDSAMYFCASRTQGASTDTQYFGPGTRLTVL.

The table lists this clone with many counts. The chain combines TRBV6-5 with TRBJ1-1; perhaps TRBD1 as D (6 bases). CDR1 is MNHEY, CDR2 SVGAGI, per germline. Trimming took off 2 bases at V and 8 bases at J, with 18 bases between the two ends. The length of the CDR3 is 15 residues. The CDR3 nucleotides read TGTGCCAGCAGTTACACCCCCGGGACAAGTACCGAAGCTTTCTTT. Protein sequence: CASSYTPGTSTEAFF.

The rearrangement links TRBV4-1 to TRBJ1-2; the D is unclear. Trimming cost V 3 bases and J 4 bases, with 3 bases left between them. Per germline, CDR1 MGHRA and CDR2 YSYEKL. The CDR3 has 11 residues. CDR3 region: CASSQGYGYTF. The CDR3 nucleotides are TGCGCCAGCAGCCAGGGCTATGGCTACACCTTC.

The table lists this clone with a few counts. V usage is TRBV19 and J usage is TRBJ2-5; no firm D call. V was shortened by 2 bases and J by 5 bases, with 3 bases between the two germline ends. This CDR3 comprises 11 residues. From germline, CDR1 is LNHDA and CDR2 SQIVND (reference sequence). CDR3 sequence: CASSISETQYF. For the CDR3, the DNA is TGTGCCAGTAGTATATCGGAGACCCAGTACTTC.

The sample holds a few counts of this clone. The CDR3 reads CASSYGTGTLWNYGYTF. DNA of the CDR3: TGTGCCAGCAGCTACGGGACAGGGACGTTATGGAACTATGGCTACACCTTC. The chain recombines TRBV5-4 with TRBJ1-2, with 9 bases matching TRBD1. The CDR3 runs to 17 residues. CDR1 SGHNT and CDR2 YYREEE come from the germline V gene (reference sequence). V shed 3 bases, J shed 2 bases, and the junction held 11 bases outside the gene matches. Full variable domain (outside the CDR3, taken from reference TRBV5-4 and TRBJ1-2): ETGVTQSPTHLIKTRGQQVTLRCSSQSGHNTVSWYQQALGQGPQFIFQYYREEENGRGNFPPRFSGLQFPNYSSELNVNALELDDSALYLCASSYGTGTLWNYGYTFGSGTRLTVV.